The T cell receptor (beta chain) under discussion was sequenced for a study of OX40 agonist ivuxolimab in advanced cancers. About the full investigation: Ivuxolimab was a fully human IgG2 agonistic monoclonal antibody targeting the costimulatory receptor OX40 (CD134). Intravenous ivuxolimab was administered to patients every 2 weeks at six dose levels: 0.01, 0.1, 0.3, 1.5, 3 and 10 mg/kg. Among the roughly 52 dose-escalation patients, about 20 had hepatocellular carcinoma, around 15 melanoma, 9 renal cell carcinoma and 9 head and neck cancer. The dose-escalation cohort was almost 85% male with a mean age of about 65 years, ranging from about 20 to 80. Prior anti-PD-1, anti-PD-L1 or anti-CTLA-4 therapy was permitted, and 30% to 45% of dose-escalation patients had received checkpoint inhibitors. Partial responses occurred in three dose-escalation patients: two with cutaneous melanoma and one with hepatocellular carcinoma. The purpose of peripheral TCRbeta sequencing was to test whether ivuxolimab changed TCR sequence diversity and led to clonal T-cell expansion. The paper reports the monotherapy dose-escalation portion (N = 52 patients) of the phase I ivuxolimab trial.

Findings and caveats that apply to the study as a whole: Clonal expansion of both CD4+ and CD8+ blood T cells was observed from baseline to week 6 at doses 0.1 to 3.0 mg/kg. Low levels of normalized T-cell clonal expansion were also seen in some patients who did not respond. In the 0.1-3.0 mg/kg groups, partial responders were among the patients with the lowest normalized peripheral clonal expansion, particularly in CD8+ T cells. Antigen specificity was not determined for the clonally expanded peripheral T cells. On average, CD8+ T cells showed more expanded clones than CD4+ T cells after ivuxolimab.

V is clipped by 4 bases and J by 4 bases, and the sequence between their germline boundaries is 18 bases long. The CDR3 has 16 amino acids, counting the end cysteine and phenylalanine. The kept DNA is CDR3 alone, 48 bases in frame from the first base. CDR1 SGHRS and CDR2 YFSETQ are derived from the germline V gene. The trial excluded patients who had a history of autoimmune disease or who were on systemic immunosuppression. Peripheral blood for TCR sequencing was collected from all dose cohorts at baseline, on cycle 4 day 1, and on cycle 7 day 1. The samples were drawn from a first-in-human, open-label, multicenter phase I dose-escalation trial of ivuxolimab. Adults with locally advanced or metastatic melanoma, renal cell carcinoma, hepatocellular carcinoma or head and neck squamous cell carcinoma were enrolled in the trial. CD4+ and CD8+ T cells were sorted separately from peripheral blood before TCR sequencing.

For sequencing of the TCRbeta CDR3 region, genomic DNA was extracted from the sorted cells. TCRbeta CDR3 regions were sequenced using the immunoSEQ Assay. The immuneACCESS repertoire file appears here via TCRdb, limited to in-frame rearrangements. These files lack a portion of the clones; in checked studies, under half of the deficit traces to unresolved V genes, and the cause of the others is not known. In all, the sample holds 53,000 or so clones, and about four fifths of those were seen once. Under 3% of the sample is taken by the ten largest. As for this clone: What this receptor recognizes is not known. No clone much larger than this one lies a single base away; base qualities are absent.

The sequence links TRBV5-1 to TRBJ2-1, with TRBD2 perhaps the D gene, on 6 matching bases. Specimen: CD4+ or CD8+ T cells sorted from blood, collected in a trial of the OX40 agonist ivuxolimab. This receptor was identified in an adult with an advanced solid tumor such as melanoma, head and neck, liver or kidney cancer. DNA sequence: TGCGCCAGCAGCCCACAACCTAGCGATAAATACAATGAGCAGTTCTTC. Its protein product is CASSPQPSDKYNEQFF.